This TCR beta chain was sequenced during a study of blood T cell repertoires in COVID-19. The data were produced by immunoSEQ multiplex PCR, yet TCRdb's version contains in-frame clones alone and is incomplete. The data show a few hundred thousand clones, about 90% seen once. This clone was observed a single time. Recruitment covered about two dozen US areas and drew participants whose ages spanned roughly 18 to 90 years. Allocation to cohorts depended on clinical history reported by the participants. The material sequenced was PBMCs or T cells enriched from blood (not recorded which). The TCR was taken from a woman aged 25 to 39 who had recovered from COVID-19.

The CDR3 DNA reads TGCAGCGCCAGACAGGGAAGTAATGAAAAACTGTTTTTT. This encodes CSARQGSNEKLFF. The rearrangement joins TRBV29-1 to TRBJ1-4; 7 bases match TRBD1. The length of the CDR3 is 13 residues. Per germline, CDR1 SQVTM and CDR2 ANQGSEA. V lost 7 bases and J lost 4; bases outside the gene matches: 6.